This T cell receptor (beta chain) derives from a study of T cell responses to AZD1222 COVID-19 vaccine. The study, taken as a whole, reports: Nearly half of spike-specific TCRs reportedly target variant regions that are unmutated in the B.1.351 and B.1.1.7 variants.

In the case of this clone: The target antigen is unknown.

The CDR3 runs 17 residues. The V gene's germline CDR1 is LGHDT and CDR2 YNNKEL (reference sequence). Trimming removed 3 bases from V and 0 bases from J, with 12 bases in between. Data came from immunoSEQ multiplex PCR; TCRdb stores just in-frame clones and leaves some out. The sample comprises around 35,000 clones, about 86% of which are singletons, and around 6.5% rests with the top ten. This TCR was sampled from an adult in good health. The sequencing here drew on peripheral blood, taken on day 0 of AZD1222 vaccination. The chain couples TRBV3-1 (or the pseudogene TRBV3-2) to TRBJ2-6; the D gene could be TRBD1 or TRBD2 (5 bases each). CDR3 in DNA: TGTGCCAGCAGCCAGTGGGGGACCCCCTCTGGGGCCAACGTCCTGACTTTC. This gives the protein CASSQWGTPSGANVLTF.